This is a list of T cell receptor beta chains from one sample in a study of T cells in Graves' hyperthyroidism and ophthalmopathy. TCRdb redid the calling of the multiplex PCR reads with MiXCR, one entry per CDR3 protein. The sample gives 800,000 or so distinct CDR3 sequences, around 39% of which show up once; around 10% is in the top ten. Material: blood. All receptors come from a man younger than 35 with Graves' hyperthyroidism. The CDR3 runs from the conserved cysteine through the conserved F or W. Each record gives: J gene, V gene, CDR3 protein.

>TRBJ2-7|TRBV2
CASTSGTPTYEQYF
>TRBJ2-7|TRBV24-1
CATSDPQLSRQYF
>TRBJ2-5|TRBV14
CASSPTSGSLAETQYF
>TRBJ1-1|TRBV7-9
CASSQDRDEGAEAFF
>TRBJ1-1|TRBV20-1
CSARDWTGAETEAFF
>TRBJ2-5|TRBV7-7
CASSLAGLATETQYF
>TRBJ2-5|TRBV11-1
CASSLAGPLPQETQYF
>TRBJ1-1|TRBV7-9
CASSLGLTTTEAFF
>TRBJ2-7|TRBV2
CASAPARASYEQYF
>TRBJ1-3|TRBV10-3
CAIASVLSGNTIYF
>TRBJ1-5|TRBV10-2
CASSESWGDQPQHF
>TRBJ2-5|TRBV20-1
CSATDTLLGALQETQYF
>TRBJ1-1|TRBV19
CASSLLGQVEAFF
>TRBJ1-1|TRBV12-3/TRBV12-4
CASSLDALRVFF
>TRBJ2-7|TRBV5-1
CASSLAGAFHEQYF
>TRBJ1-6|TRBV3-1
CASSHDRELSPLHF
>TRBJ1-5|TRBV7-9
CASSPGQGDSNQPQHF
>TRBJ2-5|TRBV15
CATSGGLEETQYF
>TRBJ2-5|TRBV9
CASSVGGGYQETQYF
>TRBJ2-5|TRBV7-2
CASSDRTGQETQYF
>TRBJ2-2|TRBV2
CASRRELAGGSGELFF
>TRBJ1-1|TRBV29-1
CSVGDLNTEAFF
>TRBJ1-5|TRBV20-1
CGARDSGRSNQPQHF
>TRBJ2-7|TRBV7-2
CASSLGDRGNEQYF
>TRBJ1-1|TRBV2
CASSSRDRGLWEAFF
>TRBJ2-2|TRBV2
CASSARLAATGELFF
>TRBJ1-6|TRBV4-3
CASSQDRDRAGSPLHF
>TRBJ1-1|TRBV2
CASSEERAGNTEAFF
>TRBJ1-1|TRBV29-1
CSVERQGVYPGAFF
>TRBJ1-6|TRBV5-1
CASSLEVESPLHF
>TRBJ1-1|TRBV7-8
CASSFSPRMTTEAFF
>TRBJ1-1|TRBV29-1
CSVPPRDGTEAFF
>TRBJ2-5|TRBV7-8
CASSQVAGRQETQYF
>TRBJ1-4|TRBV7-9
CASSQGWGGGKLFF
>TRBJ1-4|TRBV19
CASSNGQGSSEKLFF
>TRBJ2-5|TRBV15
CATSRGTGGPETQYF
>TRBJ1-6|TRBV3-1
CASSHLTASLHF
>TRBJ1-1|TRBV9
CARSVEGAMNTEAFF
>TRBJ1-3|TRBV5-5
CASSSDRVTGNTIYF
>TRBJ2-6|TRBV29-1
CSVGGDRENSGANVLTF
>TRBJ2-7|TRBV13
CASSITGQVYEQYF
>TRBJ2-6|TRBV7-9
CASSSGTSGRTNVLTF
>TRBJ1-1|TRBV20-1
CSAPRTSPYTEAFF
>TRBJ2-5|TRBV6-6
CASSYSRTAPQETQYF
>TRBJ2-7|TRBV12-3/TRBV12-4
CASSFKRGGDEQYF
>TRBJ1-2|TRBV19
CASSIRGPNYGYTF
>TRBJ1-4|TRBV7-8
CASSLADRGRNEKLFF
>TRBJ2-5|TRBV20-1
CSARGAGLKLGKTQYF
>TRBJ1-2|TRBV11-2
CASSLPGTDYGYTF
>TRBJ2-5|TRBV20-1
CSAETRGSGRAPETQYF
>TRBJ2-7|TRBV20-1
CSAERPASSYEQYF
>TRBJ2-7|TRBV20-1
CSARDHDSPSSYEQYF
>TRBJ1-6|TRBV20-1
CSARAGESSYNSPLHF
>TRBJ1-1|TRBV7-3
CATSDRENTEAFF
>TRBJ1-1|TRBV2
CASSASRGSEAFF
>TRBJ1-3|TRBV10-3
CAISDSPGNTIYF
>TRBJ2-2|TRBV29-1
CSVGGDTGELFF